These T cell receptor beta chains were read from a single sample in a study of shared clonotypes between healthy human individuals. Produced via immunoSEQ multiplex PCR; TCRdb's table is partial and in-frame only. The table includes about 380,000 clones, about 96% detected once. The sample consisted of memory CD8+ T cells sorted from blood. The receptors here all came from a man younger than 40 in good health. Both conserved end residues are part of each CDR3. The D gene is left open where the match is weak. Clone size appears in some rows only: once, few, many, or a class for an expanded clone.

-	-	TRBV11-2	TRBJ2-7	CASSLERGPYEQYF	TGTGCCAGCAGCTTAGAACGGGGTCCCTACGAGCAGTACTTC
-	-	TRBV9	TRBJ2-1	CASSVGGGGTFYNEQFF	TGTGCCAGCAGCGTTGGGGGTGGCGGGACTTTTTACAATGAGCAGTTCTTC
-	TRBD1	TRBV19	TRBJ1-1	CASSIGPGTGLNTEAFF	TGTGCCAGTAGTATAGGACCCGGGACAGGGCTGAACACTGAAGCTTTCTTT
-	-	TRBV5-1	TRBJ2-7	CASSFISSYEQYF	TGCGCCAGCAGCTTCATTAGCTCCTACGAGCAGTACTTC
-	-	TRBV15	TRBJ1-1	CATSRGVQTPNTEAFF	TGTGCCACCAGCAGAGGGGTTCAGACACCTAACACTGAAGCTTTCTTT
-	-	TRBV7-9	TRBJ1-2	CASSLRGPRGYGGYTF	TGTGCCAGCAGCTTACGCGGCCCCAGGGGTTATGGTGGCTACACCTTC
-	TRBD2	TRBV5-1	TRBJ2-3	CASSQNGGRRADTQYF	TGCGCCAGCAGCCAGAATGGCGGGAGGCGCGCAGATACGCAGTATTTT
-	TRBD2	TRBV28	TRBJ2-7	CASRKWTSGRGEQYF	TGTGCCAGCAGGAAATGGACTAGCGGGAGAGGAGAGCAGTACTTC
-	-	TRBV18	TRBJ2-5	CASSPEEETQYF	TGTGCCAGCTCACCGGAAGAAGAGACCCAGTACTTC
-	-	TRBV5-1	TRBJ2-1	CASSLGEVPYNEQFF	TGCGCCAGCAGCTTGGGAGAGGTCCCCTACAATGAGCAGTTCTTC
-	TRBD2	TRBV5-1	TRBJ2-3	CASSYHLAGRGADTQYF	TGCGCCAGCAGCTACCACCTAGCGGGAAGGGGTGCAGATACGCAGTATTTT
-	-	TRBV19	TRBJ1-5	CASSNGDRLNQPQHF	TGTGCCAGTAGTAACGGAGACAGACTCAATCAGCCCCAGCATTTT
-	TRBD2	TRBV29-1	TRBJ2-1	CSAAGSGRAVDEQFF	TGCAGCGCTGCGGGTAGCGGGAGGGCCGTTGATGAGCAGTTCTTC
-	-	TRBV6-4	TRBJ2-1	CASSERFGGSYNEQFF	TGTGCCAGCAGTGAGAGGTTTGGCGGCTCCTACAATGAGCAGTTCTTC
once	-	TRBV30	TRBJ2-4	CAWSAWGEKNIQYF	TGTGCCTGGAGTGCCTGGGGGGAGAAAAACATTCAGTACTTC
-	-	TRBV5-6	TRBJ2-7	CASSPRYTEQYF	TGTGCCAGCAGCCCCAGATATACCGAGCAGTACTTC
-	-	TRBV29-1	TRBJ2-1	CSTSGPPYNEQFF	TGCAGCACCTCCGGGCCCCCCTACAATGAGCAGTTCTTC
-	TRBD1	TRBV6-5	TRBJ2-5	CASSTAGTGGETQYF	TGTGCCAGCAGTACCGCCGGGACAGGGGGAGAGACCCAGTACTTC
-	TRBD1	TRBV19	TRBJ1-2	CASTATGDLYGYTF	TGTGCCAGTACCGCGACAGGGGACCTCTATGGCTACACCTTC
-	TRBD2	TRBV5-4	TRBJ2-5	CASSPATSGRRETQYF	TGTGCCAGCAGCCCGGCGACTAGCGGGAGAAGAGAGACCCAGTACTTC
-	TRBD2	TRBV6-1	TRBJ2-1	CASRVGLAGVNEQFF	TGTGCCAGCAGGGTCGGACTAGCGGGAGTTAATGAGCAGTTCTTC
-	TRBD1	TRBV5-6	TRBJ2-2	CASSLPETGKTGELFF	TGTGCCAGCAGCTTGCCCGAGACAGGGAAGACCGGGGAGCTGTTTTTT
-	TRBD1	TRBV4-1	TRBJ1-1	CASSQNSGGELAFF	TGCGCCAGCAGCCAGAACTCAGGGGGCGAACTAGCTTTCTTT
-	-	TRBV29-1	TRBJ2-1	CSVASEGSSYNEQFF	TGCAGCGTTGCCAGCGAGGGAAGCTCCTACAATGAGCAGTTCTTC
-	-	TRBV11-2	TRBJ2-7	CASKGGAYEQYF	TGTGCCAGCAAGGGGGGGGCGTACGAGCAGTACTTC
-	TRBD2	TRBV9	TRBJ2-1	CASSARVGTSQYNEQFF	TGTGCCAGCAGCGCTAGGGTGGGGACTAGCCAATACAATGAGCAGTTCTTC
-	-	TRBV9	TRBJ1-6	CASQLSGGPLHF	TGTGCCAGCCAGCTTTCCGGGGGACCCCTCCACTTT
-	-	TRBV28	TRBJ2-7	CASSPSLAGEQYF	TGTGCCAGCAGCCCCTCGCTAGCCGGGGAGCAGTACTTC
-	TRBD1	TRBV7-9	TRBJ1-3	CASSLNRGQGNTIYF	TGTGCCAGCAGCCTGAACAGGGGGCAAGGAAACACCATATATTTT
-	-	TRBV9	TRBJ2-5	CASSVYRAGQETQYF	TGTGCCAGCAGCGTGTACAGGGCCGGGCAAGAGACCCAGTACTTC
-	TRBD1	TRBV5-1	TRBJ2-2	CASSSGTGDTGELFF	TGCGCCAGCAGCTCCGGGACAGGGGACACCGGGGAGCTGTTTTTT
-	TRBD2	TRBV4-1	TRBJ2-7	CASSQASGRAYEQYF	TGCGCCAGCAGCCAAGCGAGCGGGAGAGCCTACGAGCAGTACTTC
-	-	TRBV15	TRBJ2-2	CATSRDFGGSGELFF	TGTGCCACCAGCAGAGATTTTGGGGGATCCGGGGAGCTGTTTTTT
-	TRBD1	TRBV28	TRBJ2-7	CASRERGGQGPCEQYF	TGTGCCAGCAGGGAGAGGGGGGGACAGGGCCCATGCGAGCAGTACTTC
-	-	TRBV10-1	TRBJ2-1	CASYYAVSSYNEQFF	TGCGCCAGTTACTACGCGGTTAGCTCCTACAATGAGCAGTTCTTC
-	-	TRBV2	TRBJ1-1	CASSDGGTEAFF	TGTGCCAGCAGTGACGGGGGAACTGAAGCTTTCTTT
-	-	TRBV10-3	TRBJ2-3	CAISPATDTQYF	TGTGCCATCTCCCCAGCAACAGATACGCAGTATTTT
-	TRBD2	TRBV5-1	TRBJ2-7	CASSLGIAGGNYEQYF	TGCGCCAGCAGCTTGGGTATAGCGGGAGGGAATTACGAGCAGTACTTC
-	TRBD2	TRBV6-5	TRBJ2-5	CASSYFLAGGGETQYF	TGTGCCAGCAGTTATTTCCTAGCGGGAGGGGGGGAGACCCAGTACTTC
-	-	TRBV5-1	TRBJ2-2	CASSFWRPMNTGELFF	TGCGCCAGCAGCTTTTGGAGGCCAATGAACACCGGGGAGCTGTTTTTT
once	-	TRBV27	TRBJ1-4	CASSLTRHEKLFF	TGTGCCAGCAGTTTAACCAGGCATGAAAAACTGTTTTTT
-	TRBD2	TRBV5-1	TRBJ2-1	CASSLGTSGYNEQFF	TGCGCCAGCAGCTTGGGGACTAGCGGGTACAATGAGCAGTTCTTC
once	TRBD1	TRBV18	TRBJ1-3	CASSPMGQGTSAGNTIYF	TGTGCCAGCTCACCAATGGGACAGGGAACTTCGGCGGGAAACACCATATATTTT
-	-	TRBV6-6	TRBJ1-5	CASSYPTAVGNQPQHF	TGTGCCAGCAGTTACCCCACAGCGGTTGGCAATCAGCCCCAGCATTTT
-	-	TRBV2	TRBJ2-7	CASSLLGGYEQYF	TGTGCCAGCAGTTTGTTAGGGGGCTACGAGCAGTACTTC
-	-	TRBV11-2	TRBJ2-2	CASSLGTGELFF	TGTGCCAGCAGCTTAGGCACCGGGGAGCTGTTTTTT
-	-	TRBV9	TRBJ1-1	CASSSGNKAFF	TGTGCCAGCAGTTCCGGGAACAAAGCTTTCTTT
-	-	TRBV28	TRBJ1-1	CASSLRNWGTEAFF	TGTGCCAGCAGTTTGCGGAATTGGGGCACTGAAGCTTTCTTT
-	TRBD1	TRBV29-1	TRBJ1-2	CSGGDRGNYGYTF	TGCAGCGGTGGGGACAGGGGAAACTATGGCTACACCTTC
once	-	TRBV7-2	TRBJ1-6	CASSLAPPSPLHF	TGTGCCAGCAGCTTAGCCCCACCGTCACCCCTCCACTTT
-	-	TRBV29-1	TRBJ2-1	CSAGTSPSSYNEQFF	TGCAGCGCTGGAACCAGCCCTAGCTCCTACAATGAGCAGTTCTTC
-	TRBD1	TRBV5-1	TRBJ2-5	CASILWTGIQLQETQYF	TGCGCCAGCATCCTCTGGACAGGGATACAACTCCAAGAGACCCAGTACTTC
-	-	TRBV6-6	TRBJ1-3	CASSLQTGSGNTIYF	TGTGCCAGCAGCCTCCAGACAGGTTCTGGAAACACCATATATTTT
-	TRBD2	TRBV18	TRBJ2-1	CASSPVTSSLLYNEQFF	TGTGCCAGCTCACCAGTGACTAGCTCTCTCCTCTACAATGAGCAGTTCTTC
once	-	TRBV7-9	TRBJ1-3	CASSPGGLDTIYF	TGTGCCAGCAGCCCGGGTGGTTTGGACACCATATATTTT
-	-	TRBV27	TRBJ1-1	CASGEPEAFF	TGTGCCTCCGGCGAGCCCGAAGCTTTCTTT
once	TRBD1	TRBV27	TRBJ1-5	CASSVGQGMSNQPQHF	TGTGCCAGCAGTGTGGGACAGGGGATGAGCAATCAGCCCCAGCATTTT